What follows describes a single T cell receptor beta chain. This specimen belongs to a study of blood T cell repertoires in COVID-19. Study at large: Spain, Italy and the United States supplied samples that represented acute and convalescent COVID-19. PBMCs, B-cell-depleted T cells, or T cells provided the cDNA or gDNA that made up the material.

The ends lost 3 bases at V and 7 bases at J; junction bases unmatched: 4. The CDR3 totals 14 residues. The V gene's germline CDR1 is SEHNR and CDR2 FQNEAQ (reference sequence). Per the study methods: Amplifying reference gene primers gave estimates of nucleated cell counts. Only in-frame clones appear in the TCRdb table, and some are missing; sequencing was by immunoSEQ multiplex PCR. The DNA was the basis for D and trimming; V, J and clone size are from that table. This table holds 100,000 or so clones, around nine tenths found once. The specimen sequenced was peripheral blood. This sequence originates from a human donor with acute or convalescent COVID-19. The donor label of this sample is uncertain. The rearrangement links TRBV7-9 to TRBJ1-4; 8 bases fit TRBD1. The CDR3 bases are TGTGCCAGCAGCTTGGGACAGGCAGGTGAAAAACTGTTTTTT. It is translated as CASSLGQAGEKLFF.